Listed below are T cell receptor beta chains from one sample, sequenced in a study of beta chain features in type 1 diabetes. Method: immunoSEQ multiplex PCR; TCRdb's copy keeps in-frame clones and lacks some. The sample holds roughly 150,000 clones, approximately 7.8% seen once. The sample was central memory CD4+ T cells from blood. Receptors were obtained from a woman between 40 and 55 years old with type 1 diabetes. The CDR3 runs from the conserved cysteine through the conserved F or W. D genes are given only for firm matches. Size is stated for part of the rows, as once, few or many counts, or as a class when the clone is expanded.

DNA: TGTGCCATCGGGCCGAGGGGGGGGACAGGGGTGCGAGAGCAGTTCTTC
CDR3: CAIGPRGGTGVREQFF
J: TRBJ2-1
D: TRBD1
V: TRBV10-3
size: .

DNA: TGCGCCAGCGGACTAGCGGGAGAGAGCAATGAGCAGTTCTTC
CDR3: CASGLAGESNEQFF
J: TRBJ2-1
D: TRBD2
V: TRBV5-1
size: few

DNA: TGTGCCAGCAGCTTGGACAGGGTGAAGTATGGCTACACCTTC
CDR3: CASSLDRVKYGYTF
J: TRBJ1-2
D: .
V: TRBV5-6
size: .

DNA: TGCGCCAGCAGTCACCTCTGTTTCCTTGATCAGCCCCAGCATTTT
CDR3: CASSHLCFLDQPQHF
J: TRBJ1-5
D: .
V: TRBV23-1
size: many

DNA: TGCGCCAGCAGCCAAGATTCGTGGGACAGTATCTACGAGCAGTACTTC
CDR3: CASSQDSWDSIYEQYF
J: TRBJ2-7
D: TRBD1
V: TRBV4-1
size: few

DNA: TGCGCCAGCAGCCAAGATTCCGGACTAGCGGGCCGACCCTACGAGCAGTACTTC
CDR3: CASSQDSGLAGRPYEQYF
J: TRBJ2-7
D: TRBD2
V: TRBV4-3
size: .

DNA: TGTGCCAGCAGCGACAGGGGGGTTGGCTACACCTTC
CDR3: CASSDRGVGYTF
J: TRBJ1-2
D: TRBD1
V: TRBV27
size: few

DNA: TGTGCCAGCAGTTTGGGGACAGGGTCCCACGGGGAGCCCCAGCATTTT
CDR3: CASSLGTGSHGEPQHF
J: TRBJ1-5
D: TRBD1
V: TRBV28
size: few

DNA: TGTGCCAGCAGCTTAGGGACAGGGGGCGAAAAACTGTTTTTT
CDR3: CASSLGTGGEKLFF
J: TRBJ1-4
D: TRBD1
V: TRBV7-9
size: .

DNA: TGTGCCAGCAGCCTGCAGACAGGGACGGGCTACGAGCAGTACTTC
CDR3: CASSLQTGTGYEQYF
J: TRBJ2-7
D: TRBD1
V: TRBV7-8
size: .

DNA: TGTGCCAGCAGCGTAGTTGCGGGAGTCGAGCAGTACTTC
CDR3: CASSVVAGVEQYF
J: TRBJ2-7
D: TRBD2
V: TRBV9
size: .

DNA: TGTGCCAGCAGAATTGGGACAGGGGTTGGAAACACCATATATTTT
CDR3: CASRIGTGVGNTIYF
J: TRBJ1-3
D: TRBD1
V: TRBV7-2
size: .

DNA: TGTGCCAGCAGCTTAGCCGACCCGGGCAGGGGGAATGAAGCTTTCTTT
CDR3: CASSLADPGRGNEAFF
J: TRBJ1-1
D: TRBD1
V: TRBV7-2
size: .

DNA: TGTGCCAGCTCACCACCGAGGGGGGCCGGGACAGGCAGAGGTCCCTACGAGCAGTACTTC
CDR3: CASSPPRGAGTGRGPYEQYF
J: TRBJ2-7
D: TRBD1
V: TRBV18
size: .

DNA: TGTGCCAGCAGTTACTCACCAGGGAAAGGAACTGAAGCTTTCTTT
CDR3: CASSYSPGKGTEAFF
J: TRBJ1-1
D: .
V: TRBV6-5
size: .

DNA: TGTGCCAGCAGCTTACCGGGGACAGAAGAAGAGACCCAGTACTTC
CDR3: CASSLPGTEEETQYF
J: TRBJ2-5
D: TRBD1
V: TRBV7-8
size: few

DNA: TGCGCCAGCAGCTTGAGGACAGGGGATGGTACTGAAGCTTTCTTT
CDR3: CASSLRTGDGTEAFF
J: TRBJ1-1
D: TRBD1
V: TRBV5-1
size: .

DNA: TGTGCCAGCTCACCAGGCAGTTACAATGAGCAGTTCTTC
CDR3: CASSPGSYNEQFF
J: TRBJ2-1
D: .
V: TRBV18
size: few

DNA: TGTGCCAGCAGTTACCGGGGTGGGGAGGCTTTCTTT
CDR3: CASSYRGGEAFF
J: TRBJ1-1
D: .
V: TRBV6-5
size: few

DNA: TGCGCCAGCAGCCAAGCCGGGACTGGCAACAATGAGCAGTTCTTC
CDR3: CASSQAGTGNNEQFF
J: TRBJ2-1
D: .
V: TRBV4-3
size: .

DNA: TGTGCCAGCAGCCCGACCCGACAGGACAATGAGCAGTTCTTC
CDR3: CASSPTRQDNEQFF
J: TRBJ2-1
D: .
V: TRBV7-2
size: few

DNA: TGTGCCAGTAGTCCCCAGGAAGGGTTTGGGGAGAATACTGAAGCTTTCTTT
CDR3: CASSPQEGFGENTEAFF
J: TRBJ1-1
D: .
V: TRBV19
size: few

DNA: TGTGCCAGCAGCGCCCAGGCGGGGGGCAGGGAGACCCAGTACTTC
CDR3: CASSAQAGGRETQYF
J: TRBJ2-5
D: TRBD2
V: TRBV7-2
size: few

DNA: TGTGCCAGCGTGGGGGGAACTCGGTACGAGCAGTACTTC
CDR3: CASVGGTRYEQYF
J: TRBJ2-7
D: .
V: TRBV7-9
size: .

DNA: TGTGCCAGCAGTTATTCCGGGACAGGGGGACACAATGAGCAGTTCTTC
CDR3: CASSYSGTGGHNEQFF
J: TRBJ2-1
D: TRBD1
V: TRBV6-5
size: few

DNA: TGTGCCAGCAGCGATGGACTAGCAGCAGATACGCAGTATTTT
CDR3: CASSDGLAADTQYF
J: TRBJ2-3
D: TRBD2
V: TRBV7-3
size: .